Detailed here is one TCR beta chain. These data are taken from a study of blood T cell repertoires in COVID-19. Turning to the study itself: Sample material is recorded as cDNA or gDNA derived from T cells, B-cell-depleted T cells, or PBMCs.

CDR3 length equals 13 residues. V gave up 5 bases and J gave up 7 bases, with 13 bases separating them. Germline CDR1 and CDR2: MNHEY and SVGEGT. TCRdb's table, derived via immunoSEQ multiplex PCR, lists solely in-frame clones and lacks some. The sample lists roughly 45,000 clones, 75% to 80% occurring once. The V call is TRBV6-2 or TRBV6-3, the J call TRBJ2-3; D is possibly TRBD1 (5 bases). This sequence originates from a woman in her 70s with acute or convalescent COVID-19. Sample: peripheral blood. The CDR3 loop is CASSGAGINTQYF. The CDR3 DNA reads as TGTGCCAGCAGTGGAGCAGGGATTAATACGCAGTATTTT.